The source of this TCR beta chain is a study of cytomegalovirus exposure and HLA in healthy donors. Study-level information: Falling in the Caucasian-associated ancestry cluster were 65% to 90% of 398 genotyped donors.

Healthy bone marrow donors made up the donors. The PCR ran on 60 Vbeta and 13 Jbeta primers. Generated by immunoSEQ multiplex PCR, the TCRdb table keeps only in-frame clones and is missing some. In the table there are about 150,000 clones, nearly 10% of which are singletons. Whole-study findings and limits: Presence/absence comparisons presumed near-even sequencing depth among donors. According to reports, the classifier identified cytomegalovirus status with high specificity and sensitivity.

There are a few counts of this clone. The antigen is undetermined. This receptor was taken from a man over 45 in good health and CMV-seronegative. What was sequenced was PBMCs.

The CDR3 DNA reads as TGTGCCAGTAGTATCTCCCAGGGGACCTCCTGGGAGACCCAGTACTTC. Its protein is CASSISQGTSWETQYF. The genes are TRBV19 and TRBJ2-5; possibly TRBD1 for D (6 bases). This CDR3 is 16 amino acids long. Deletions cut 3 bases from V and 5 bases from J, with 19 bases between. The germline CDR1 and CDR2 sequences are LNHDA and SQIVND (reference sequence).